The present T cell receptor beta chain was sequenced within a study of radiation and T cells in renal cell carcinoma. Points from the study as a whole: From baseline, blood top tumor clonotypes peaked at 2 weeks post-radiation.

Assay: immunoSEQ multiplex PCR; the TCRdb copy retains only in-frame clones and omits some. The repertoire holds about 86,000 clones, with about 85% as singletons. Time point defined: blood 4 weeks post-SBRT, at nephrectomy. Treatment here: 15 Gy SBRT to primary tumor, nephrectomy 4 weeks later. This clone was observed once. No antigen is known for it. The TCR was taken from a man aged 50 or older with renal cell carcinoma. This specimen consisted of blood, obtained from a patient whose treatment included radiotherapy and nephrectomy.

DNA for the CDR3: TGTGCCAGCAGCACCCACAGGGAAATAATGAACACTGAAGCTTTCTTT. Encoded protein: CASSTHREIMNTEAFF. The V call is TRBV9, the J call TRBJ1-1, with TRBD1 as a possible D gene (6 bases). The CDR3 runs to 16 residues. V gave up 4 bases and J gave up 0 bases, with 16 bases separating them. Germline V gene lookup returns CDR1 SGDLS and CDR2 YYNGEE.